This T cell receptor (beta chain) was obtained from a study of cytomegalovirus exposure and HLA in healthy donors (dated by TCRdb to 2016 to 2017). About the study as a whole: According to an earlier analysis of 587 of the donors, about 190 million T cells yielded some 120 million unique TCR beta sequences and approximately 280 Gb of sequence data. Roughly 300 gigabases of sequencing data and around 85 million unique TCR sequences made up an early release that covered nearly 650 HLA-typed donors. The genetic ancestry cluster associated with self-reported Caucasian donors included over 80% of the roughly 360 genotyped donors. The aim of the study was to test whether cataloging public T cell receptors could identify signatures of past pathogen exposure. The T cell repertoires of around 730 subjects were profiled by immunosequencing and related to cytomegalovirus serostatus. Besides the first cohort of approximately 710 subjects, a separate validation cohort made up of roughly 130 different subjects was used. To predict cytomegalovirus infection status, the study combined high-throughput TCR immunosequencing, statistical association of individual TCRs with disease status, and machine learning. To study patterns of TCR occurrence, a later analysis re-analyzed previously published TCR beta repertoires from 666 donors and added high-resolution HLA genotyping. Rather than drawing on any new phenotypic data, the later analysis identified candidate immune exposures from TCR beta sequences and the way those sequences occurred across donors. An earlier analysis of several hundred of the donors used high-throughput TCR beta sequencing to judge whether each TCR beta V gene segment behaved as functional or pseudogenic. Donor age, sex, ethnicity and CMV serostatus were collected together with the repertoire data. Genome-wide SNP genotypes for about 65% of the 666 donors were used in a later genetic analysis, which treated that subset as a discovery cohort. Every repertoire in the discovery cohort had been generated on one and the same sequencing platform. HLA typing covered class I and class II loci at four-digit resolution. The number of donors typed differed by locus, with roughly 620-630 for A, B, C, DRB1 and DQB1, roughly 550 for DQA1, 600 to 610 for DPA1, and approximately 470 for DPB1. A few DR-DQ haplotypes were handled as single units for association and clustering because linkage in the cohort was strong. Among a few hundred genotyped donors of the cohort, an average of approximately 230,000 unique TCR beta nucleotide sequences were sequenced per donor, around 20% of them non-productive.

The investigation overall reported the following: An association between a missense DCLRE1C variant and V-gene and J-gene trimming of TCR beta chains was found in a later genetic analysis and replicated in an independent cohort. The presence/absence analyses assumed that sequencing depth was roughly uniform across donors, and that assumption may not be true. Some IMGT-functional V segments, including TRBV6-2 and TRBV6-3, could not be told apart with the 87-base-pair reads, so those segments were excluded. CMV serostatus was the only immune exposure information available for the cohort. According to a later genetic analysis, donors in an Asian-associated ancestry cluster had fewer N-insertions in productive TCRs than the approximately 690-donor mean. A later analysis associated 15,000 to 20,000 TCR beta sequences with specific HLA alleles at a false discovery rate of 0.05. The cohort was sequenced for TCR beta chains only, and without alpha or paired-chain data the features that could be detected were limited. Because some donors lacked HLA typing at each locus, the association tests relied only on the typed subset. In the study, approximately 160 TCR beta chains were listed as associated with cytomegalovirus. Most CMV-associated TCR beta chains appeared to be HLA-restricted in a later analysis, and the HLA associations seemed to be driven largely by CMV exposure. A group of highly shared sequence variants was considered likely to be a technical artifact of the sequencing pipeline. Linkage disequilibrium might explain the correlated functional status among segregating V segments, but an unknown experimental factor could not be ruled out. In a later analysis, HLA-associated TCR beta chains showed more clonal expansion and lower generation probabilities than non-associated chains that were equally common. According to a later analysis, TCR association rates differed among HLA loci, with DRB1 alleles showing the most associated TCRs and HLA-C alleles showing the fewest. A further reported finding was that TCR beta sequences accurately predicted the HLA-A and HLA-B alleles for most subjects in the first cohort. According to a later analysis, parvovirus B19, influenza, CMV and Epstein-Barr virus appeared linked to several top co-occurrence clusters. Because counts were too low, seventeen rarely observed V segments, including chromosome 9 orphons, were excluded from the earlier analysis of 587 of the donors. The classifier was reported to diagnose cytomegalovirus status with high specificity and sensitivity in both the original and validation cohorts. An earlier analysis of around 600 of the donors showed that most TCR beta V segments appeared in productive rearrangements either about 90% or about 30% of the time, which broadly matched IMGT annotations. It was suggested by the authors that the approach could potentially be generalized to other disease states and immunological phenotypes. In vitro tests confirmed that a few of the cytomegalovirus-associated TCR beta chains recognize cytomegalovirus antigens. When HLA alleles, especially DR and DQ, strongly co-occurred, attributing TCR associations to individual alleles was difficult. While some public TCRs were present in many individuals, most TCR sequences turned up only very rarely across donors.

Inclusive of the bounding cysteine and phenylalanine, the CDR3 is 14 residues long. This entry keeps only the CDR3 DNA: 42 bases, framed from base 1. From a lookup of the germline V gene, CDR1 and CDR2 are WSHSY and SAAADI. V is shortened by 0 bases, J by 3 bases, and the region joining them spans 8 bases. The method behind the library was the immunoSEQ multiplex PCR assay. For the multiplex PCR, a mixture combining 60 forward primers for TCR Vbeta segments and 13 reverse primers for TCR Jbeta segments was used. A multiplex PCR assay on genomic DNA amplified the CDR3 region of rearranged TCR beta genes. The amplified TCR beta libraries were sequenced on the Illumina HiSeq System as 87-base-pair reads. Per the source publication's procedure: Across the 700 or so repertoires, a later analysis counted approximately 83 million unique TCR beta chains, 9.5 million to 12 million of which were shared by at least two donors. Raw reads were error-corrected and collapsed into unique sequences by a nearest-neighbor algorithm in which closely related sequences were merged to remove PCR and sequencing errors. CDR3 sequences were aligned to IMGT reference sequences to assign V, D and J gene segments. For a sequence to be retained, a match of at least six nucleotides to both a V gene segment and a J gene segment was required. Rearrangements were classified as productive when the CDR3 lacked stop codons and remained in frame with V and J, and all other rearrangements were classified as non-productive. CDR3 was defined by IMGT convention, running from the second conserved V-encoded cysteine to the conserved J-encoded phenylalanine. In an earlier analysis of 550 to 650 of the donors, sequences lacking an unambiguous match to a single V gene segment were excluded. An earlier analysis of about 600 of the donors called V segments functional above 56.7% productive rearrangements and segregating when the between-donor standard deviation exceeded 5%. A statistical classification framework was built for diagnosing cytomegalovirus status from the catalog of TCR beta chain sequences. In a later analysis, V and J genes were assigned by comparing TCR nucleotide sequences against IMGT/GENE-DB human TR gene sequences. Using the TCRdist pipeline, a later analysis assigned CDR3 sequences along with most-parsimonious VDJ recombination scenarios. A later analysis defined each TCR beta chain by its CDR3 amino acid sequence plus V-gene family, and excluded reads lacking a unique V-gene family. To address suspected cross-contamination and a sequencing artifact, a later analysis removed 592 highly shared, low-generation-probability nucleotide sequences. In a later analysis, a clonal expansion index was calculated for each public chain from normalized within-repertoire ranks of inferred template counts. In a later analysis, generation probabilities were computed using a VDJ recombination model fitted to out-of-frame rearrangements, and the results were checked against IGoR. In a later analysis, hypergeometric tests were used to score TCR-TCR, TCR-HLA and TCR-CMV co-occurrence, with a repertoire-size bias correction applied to TCR pairs. To estimate false discovery rates, a later analysis permuted the HLA or CMV assignments 20 times. In a later analysis, co-occurring TCRs were grouped using DBSCAN, with TCRdist sequence similarity added in when clustering inside HLA-allele-positive subsets. Repertoires with fewer than 30,000 or more than 120,000 public chains, plus five repertoires with anomalous nucleotide sharing, were excluded from co-occurrence clustering. TCRdb limited this immuneACCESS table to in-frame rearrangements with V and J called. A share of clones is missing; checked studies link under half to unresolved V genes, and the rest is unexplained. V, J and clone size were drawn from that table, and D and trimming were deduced from the DNA. The sample table records roughly 75,000 clones. The biggest ten clones account for less than 6% of the sample.

The cohort comprised some 730 healthy bone marrow donors. At the time of sampling, every cohort member was nominally healthy, though immune exposures that went unrecorded were likely present. The donor tested CMV seronegative and was one of the 352 seronegative cohort members. Each donor provided a peripheral blood sample, and peripheral blood mononuclear cells were used for TCR beta sequencing. Genomic DNA extraction from the blood cell samples was performed with the Qiagen DNeasy Blood Extraction Kit. About this clone itself: What antigen it recognizes has not been identified.

This sequence was found in a man in his forties in good health and CMV-seronegative. This sequence uses TRBV10-2 and TRBJ1-1, with the D segment identity uncertain. Specimen: PBMCs. CDR3 loop: CASSESGQYTEAFF. The bases read TGCGCCAGCAGTGAGTCTGGGCAATACACTGAAGCTTTCTTT.